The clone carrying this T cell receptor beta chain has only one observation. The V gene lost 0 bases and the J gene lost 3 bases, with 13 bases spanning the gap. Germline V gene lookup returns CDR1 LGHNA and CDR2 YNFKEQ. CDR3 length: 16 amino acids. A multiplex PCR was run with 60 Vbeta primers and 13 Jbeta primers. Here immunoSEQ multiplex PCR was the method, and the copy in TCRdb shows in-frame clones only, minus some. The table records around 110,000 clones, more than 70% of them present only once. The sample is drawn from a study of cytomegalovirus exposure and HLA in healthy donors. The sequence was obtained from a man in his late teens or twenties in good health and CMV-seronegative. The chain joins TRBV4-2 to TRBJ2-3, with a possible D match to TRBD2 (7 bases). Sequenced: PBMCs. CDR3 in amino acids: CASSQEGGASTDTQYF. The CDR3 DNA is TGTGCCAGCAGCCAAGAGGGGGGGGCTAGTACAGATACGCAGTATTTT.